This TCR beta chain was identified in a study of blood T cell repertoires in COVID-19. This CDR3 contains 13 residues. Germline V gives CDR1 MNHEY, CDR2 SVGAGI. V dropped 9 bases and J dropped 1 base, with 12 bases sitting between them. This table comes from immunoSEQ multiplex PCR, and its TCRdb copy is limited to in-frame clones, with some not included. The sample lists about 20,000 clones, 70% to 90% seen once, with less than 5.5% in the top ten. This clonotype was obtained from a woman aged 25-40 years who had recovered from COVID-19. The sample consisted of PBMCs or T cells enriched from blood (not recorded which). V usage is TRBV6-5 and J usage is TRBJ1-1; a possible D gene is TRBD1 (5 bases). The CDR3 loop reads CASGRTRNTEAFF. The CDR3 DNA follows: TGTGCCAGTGGGAGGACACGGAACACTGAAGCTTTCTTT.